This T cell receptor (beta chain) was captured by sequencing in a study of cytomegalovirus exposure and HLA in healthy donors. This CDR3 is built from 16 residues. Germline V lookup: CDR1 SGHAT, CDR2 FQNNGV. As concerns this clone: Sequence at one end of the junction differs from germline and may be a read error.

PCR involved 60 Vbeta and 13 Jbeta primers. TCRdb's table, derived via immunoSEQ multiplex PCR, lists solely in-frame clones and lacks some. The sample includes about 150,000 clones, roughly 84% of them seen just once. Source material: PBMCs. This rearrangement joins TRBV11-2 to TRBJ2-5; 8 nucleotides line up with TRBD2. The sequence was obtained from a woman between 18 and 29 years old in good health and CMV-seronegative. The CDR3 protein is CASSRGGFSGQETLYF. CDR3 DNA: TGTGCCAGCTCCCGCGGGGGGTTTTCAGGGCAAGAGACCCTGTACTTC.